A single sample gave rise to the 13 T cell receptor beta chains below, sequenced in a study of blood T cell repertoires in COVID-19 (TCRdb year 2020). Receptor amplification or capture employed the immunoSEQ multiplex PCR assay. This is the immuneACCESS table as TCRdb keeps it, with only in-frame sequences that have V and J called. A part of the clones is gone; compared with another copy, unresolved V genes explain less than half, and the rest is unexplained. This sample is represented by about 200,000 clones; 70% to 85% of them were singletons. The ten most abundant clones make up 9.5% to 10% of the sample. Material: peripheral blood. Receptors were obtained from a man in his forties or fifties with active or convalescent COVID-19.

This rearrangement joins TRBV4-1 to TRBJ1-2, with 9 nucleotides matching TRBD1. V dropped 0 bases and J dropped 7; count of bases not matched to a gene: 12. The V gene's germline CDR1 is MGHRA and CDR2 YSYEKL. CDR3 length equals 17 residues. CDR3 amino acids: CASSQDRVWTGDRGYTF. DNA for the CDR3: TGCGCCAGCAGCCAAGATAGGGTCTGGACAGGGGATCGTGGCTACACCTTC.

This rearrangement joins TRBV7-2 to TRBJ2-1; 10 bases line up with TRBD2. V gave up 2 bases and J gave up 7 bases; unmatched junction bases: 11. Germline lookup yields CDR1 SGHTA and CDR2 FQGNSA. This CDR3 region has 17 residues. The CDR3 region is CASSLRSGTSAWNEQFF. Here the CDR3 DNA reads TGTGCCAGCAGCTTACGTAGTGGGACTAGCGCCTGGAATGAGCAGTTCTTC.

The CDR3 nucleotides read TGTGCCACCAGTGATACGAGTGAGACCCAGTACTTC. Translating gives CATSDTSETQYF. The gene calls are TRBV24-1 and TRBJ2-5; D not resolved. Trimming took off 3 bases at V and 5 bases at J, with 6 bases between the two ends. CDR1 and CDR2 (germline): KGHDR, SFDVKD. The length of the CDR3 is 12 residues.

The chain has TRBV28 and TRBJ2-7; 7 bases line up with TRBD1. The CDR3 contains 15 residues. Per germline, CDR1 MDHEN and CDR2 SYDVKM. J lost 2 bases, V lost 6 bases, and 10 bases had no gene match. CDR3 nucleotides: TGTGCCAGCAGATTAACCGGGACAGTAACCTACGAGCAGTACTTC. It encodes CASRLTGTVTYEQYF.

CDR3: CSDSGSEGYTF. The CDR3 DNA sequence: TGCAGTGACAGCGGGTCGGAGGGCTACACCTTC. V usage is TRBV20-1 and J usage is TRBJ1-2, with D unclear. Trimming left V 7 bases short and J 8 bases short, with 14 bases between. Germline V CDR1 and CDR2: DFQATT, SNEGSKA (reference sequence). There are 11 residues in the CDR3.

In its sample, this clone was seen a few times. The gene calls are TRBV4-3 and TRBJ1-2; TRBD1 agrees at 8 bases. This CDR3 is 14 amino acids long. CDR1 and CDR2 (germline): LGHNA, YSLEER. V shed 5 bases, J shed 4 bases, and the junction held 6 bases outside the gene matches. CDR3: CASSSIGQGYGYTF. In nucleotides, the CDR3 is TGCGCCAGCAGCTCGATTGGACAGGGCTATGGCTACACCTTC.

The CDR3 protein is CASSNPGGYEQYF. CDR3 in DNA: TGTGCCAGCAGTAATCCGGGAGGGTACGAGCAGTACTTC. The V call is TRBV6-5, the J call TRBJ2-7; 8 bases are shared with TRBD2. V lost 5 bases, J lost 4 bases, and 4 bases stayed unmatched. The V gene's germline CDR1 is MNHEY and CDR2 SVGAGI. This CDR3 spans 13 amino acids.

This chain joins TRBV30 and TRBJ2-7; D might be TRBD2 (5 bases). Germline CDR1 is GTSNPN and CDR2 is SVGIG (reference sequence). With 0 bases removed from V and 6 bases from J, the gap between germline ends came to 12 bases. This CDR3 is built from 13 residues. DNA of the CDR3: TGTGCCTGGAGTGTTCGTGGGAGTAGCGAGCAGTACTTC. It specifies CAWSVRGSSEQYF.

V and J are TRBV11-2 and TRBJ2-5; TRBD1 agrees at 7 bases. CDR3 length: 14 residues. V shed 5 bases and J 1 base; nucleotides not matched to a gene: 4. Germline CDR1 and CDR2: SGHAT and FQNNGV. The DNA of the CDR3 is TGTGCCAGCAGCCCAAGACAGGGCCAAGAGACCCAGTACTTC. Protein: CASSPRQGQETQYF.

This chain links TRBV18 with TRBJ2-5; 11 bases align to TRBD1. The CDR3 spans 15 residues. Germline loops: CDR1 KGHSH, CDR2 LQKENI. With 3 bases clipped from V and 4 bases from J, the junction kept 4 bases outside the gene matches. As DNA, the CDR3 is TGTGCCAGCTCACCTCGGACAGGGGGCGGAGAGACCCAGTACTTC. This encodes CASSPRTGGGETQYF.

The rearrangement uses TRBV24-1 and TRBJ1-1; the D gene is possibly TRBD1 (5 bases). With 9 bases removed from V and 1 base from J, the gap between germline ends came to 14 bases. In germline, CDR1 is KGHDR, CDR2 SFDVKD. The CDR3 is 14 amino acids. CDR3 loop: CATRTGGANTEAFF. The CDR3 bases are TGTGCCACCCGGACCGGGGGAGCGAACACTGAAGCTTTCTTT.

This clone showed up just once. This sample also contains other DNA sequences that code for the same CDR3. This chain joins TRBV7-8 and TRBJ2-1, with D perhaps TRBD1 (5 bases). The CDR3 loop spans 14 amino acids. Germline V gives CDR1 SGHVS, CDR2 FQNEAQ. V was trimmed by 5 bases and J by 4 bases, leaving 12 bases between them. The CDR3, as DNA: TGTGCCAGCAGCCTAGGGGCAGGGTACAATGAGCAGTTCTTC. It encodes CASSLGAGYNEQFF. The variable domain in full, completed from reference TRBV7-8 and TRBJ2-1, reads GAGVSQSPRYKVAKRGQDVALRCDPISGHVSLFWYQQALGQGPEFLTYFQNEAQLDKSGLPSDRFFAERPEGSVSTLKIQRTQQEDSAVYLCASSLGAGYNEQFFGPGTRLTVL.

A single count supports this clone. The rearrangement links TRBV7-9 to TRBJ1-5; 9 nucleotides match TRBD1. The V and J ends lost 5 bases and 7 bases, in that order; junction bases with no gene match: 9. Germline V lookup: CDR1 SEHNR, CDR2 FQNEAQ (reference sequence). The CDR3 has 15 residues. CDR3 sequence reads: CASSRGTGSDQPQHF. The CDR3 nucleotides read TGTGCCAGCAGCCGAGGGACAGGGTCGGACCAGCCCCAGCATTTT.